The rows below give T cell receptor beta chains drawn from one sample of a study of blood T cell repertoires in COVID-19. Generated by immunoSEQ multiplex PCR, the TCRdb table keeps only in-frame clones and is missing some. The data contain under 200,000 clones, 88% of them seen just once; the ten biggest clones take up under 2%. The sample was peripheral blood. The receptors here all came from a man aged 18 to 35 with active or convalescent COVID-19. The CDR3 runs from the conserved cysteine through the conserved F or W. Each record gives: V gene, D gene, J gene, clone size, CDR3 DNA, CDR3 protein. D genes are given only for firm matches. A clone size is listed for some rows: how often the clone was seen (once, few, many), or a class if it is expanded.

TRBV19	TRBD1	TRBJ1-1	.	TGTGCCACCATAGTCAGGGGGACTGAAGCTTTCTTT	CATIVRGTEAFF
TRBV7-8	.	TRBJ1-1	.	TGTGCCAGCAGCTTAGCATCTGGCGGGATTAGATTT	CASSLASGGIRF
TRBV30	.	TRBJ2-2	once	TGTGCCTGGAGTGGAGGGCGATTGAGGGGGGAGCTGTTTTTT	CAWSGGRLRGELFF
TRBV19	TRBD1	TRBJ1-4	.	TGTGCCACCACAGGGGGAGGTGAAAAACTGTTTTTT	CATTGGGEKLFF
TRBV7-9	TRBD2	TRBJ2-3	.	TGTGCCAGCAGCACCCTAGCGGGAGTAACTATAGATACGCAGTATTTT	CASSTLAGVTIDTQYF
TRBV19	TRBD1	TRBJ1-4	.	TGTGCCAGTAGCTTTGGTTCGGGGACAGGTAATGAAAAACTGTTTTTT	CASSFGSGTGNEKLFF
TRBV25-1	.	TRBJ1-1	.	TGTGCCAGCAGTGGCGAGCTCCCGGGACATGGTATTTGGGGAGCTTTCTTT	CASSGELPGHGIWGAFF
TRBV2	.	TRBJ2-7	few	TGTGCCAGCAGCATTGGCTTAGATAGGGGCCACGAGCAGTACTTC	CASSIGLDRGHEQYF
TRBV29-1	TRBD1	TRBJ1-1	once	TGCAGCGTTGACCTACCGGGACAGGGGGACACTGAAGCTTTCTTT	CSVDLPGQGDTEAFF
TRBV13	TRBD1	TRBJ1-2	few	TGTGCCAGCAGCTCGGACAGGGGGCATGGCTACACCTTC	CASSSDRGHGYTF
TRBV30	TRBD1	TRBJ1-6	.	TGTGCCCACCTGGACAGGAATAATTCACCCCTCCACTTT	CAHLDRNNSPLHF
TRBV12-5	.	TRBJ1-2	.	TGTGCTAGTGGTCCAGGGAGGGGCTACACCTTC	CASGPGRGYTF
TRBV6-5	TRBD1	TRBJ2-3	.	TGTGCCAGCACCCCGGGACAGGCGACAGATACGCAGTATTTT	CASTPGQATDTQYF
TRBV6-5	.	TRBJ1-2	few	TGTGCCAGCAGTTACGGGCAGGGGAATGGCTACACCTTC	CASSYGQGNGYTF
TRBV5-1	.	TRBJ1-4	.	TGCGCCAGCAGCTTGGAGGGAGAGGAAAAACTGTTTTTT	CASSLEGEEKLFF
TRBV15	.	TRBJ1-3	once	TGTGCCACCAGCGAAGAGGCTGGAAACACCATATATTTT	CATSEEAGNTIYF
TRBV3-1/TRBV3-2	.	TRBJ1-6	.	TGTGCCAGCAGCCTATCCCCGCAGATTGGTTCACCCCTCCACTTT	CASSLSPQIGSPLHF
TRBV6-5	TRBD1	TRBJ1-2	.	TGTGCCAGCAGGGGACAGGACTATACTAACTATGGCTACACCTTC	CASRGQDYTNYGYTF
TRBV6-1	.	TRBJ2-1	.	TGTGCCAGCAGTGAAGCGTCTCCCTACAATGAGCAGTTCTTC	CASSEASPYNEQFF
TRBV6-1	.	TRBJ2-2	.	TGTGCCAGCAGTGAAGCGAGAGGGGGAAGGGAGCTGTTTTTT	CASSEARGGRELFF
TRBV28	TRBD2	TRBJ2-7	.	TGTGCCAGCACCATAGCGGGGGCCTCCTACGAGCAGTACTTC	CASTIAGASYEQYF
TRBV6-5	TRBD1	TRBJ1-3	.	TGTGCCAGCAGGGGGACAGTAGGCAACACCATATATTTT	CASRGTVGNTIYF
TRBV4-1	.	TRBJ1-3	.	TGCGCCAGCAGCCCGCGGGACGATGGAAACACCATATATTTT	CASSPRDDGNTIYF
TRBV7-3	.	TRBJ1-6	.	TGTGCCAGCAGCCTAGGACAGTATTCACCCCTCCACTTT	CASSLGQYSPLHF
TRBV4-1	.	TRBJ2-3	once	TGCGCCAGCACGCCACAGCTAGCAGCGACAGATACGCAGTATTTT	CASTPQLAATDTQYF
TRBV14	.	TRBJ2-7	.	TGTGCCAGCAGCCAGGGGGCCGAGCAGTACTTC	CASSQGAEQYF
TRBV5-8	TRBD1	TRBJ2-6	.	TGTGCCAGCAGCTTGGGACAGGGAGTCAGTGGGGCCAACGTCCTGACTTTC	CASSLGQGVSGANVLTF
TRBV11-2	.	TRBJ2-5	.	TGTGCCAGCAGCTTATATTCCGGGGGAGAGACCCAGTACTTC	CASSLYSGGETQYF
TRBV29-1	.	TRBJ1-1	few	TGCAGCGGTGGACACTCTGGTACTGAAGCTTTCTTT	CSGGHSGTEAFF
TRBV3-1/TRBV3-2	TRBD1	TRBJ2-1	.	TGTGCCAGCAGCCAAACGCCGGGACAGGGGGCCTATGAGCAGTTCTTC	CASSQTPGQGAYEQFF
TRBV6-1	.	TRBJ1-5	.	TGTGCCAGCAGTGACCAGACAGTTTTTAAGCCCCAGCATTTT	CASSDQTVFKPQHF